The next 4 T cell receptor beta chains were all read from a single sample in a study of T cells in narcolepsy. The assay was immunoSEQ multiplex PCR, and TCRdb's table has in-frame clones only and misses some. The table includes tens of thousands of clones, over 80% detected once. Sequencing was carried out using memory (CD45RA-) CD4+ T cells from blood. These TCRs come from a human donor in good health.

The chain recombines TRBV28 with TRBJ1-1; 7 nucleotides agree with TRBD1. V gave up 5 bases and J gave up 5 bases; unmatched junction bases: 8. The CDR3 is 14 amino acids. CDR1 and CDR2 from the germline V gene are MDHEN and SYDVKM. The CDR3 spells CASSPGQVGTEAFF. CDR3 bases: TGTGCCAGCAGTCCTGGACAGGTCGGGACTGAAGCTTTCTTT. Combining the CDR3 with reference TRBV28 and TRBJ1-1 gives the whole variable domain DVKVTQSSRYLVKRTGEKVFLECVQDMDHENMFWYRQDPGLGLRLIYFSYDVKMKEKGDIPEGYSVSREKKERFSLILESASTNQTSMYLCASSPGQVGTEAFFGQGTRLTVV.

V usage is TRBV4-2 and J usage is TRBJ1-3; TRBD1 aligns across 8 bases. The CDR3 sequence is 18 residues long. Germline-derived CDR1 and CDR2 are LGHNA and YNFKEQ. V lost 0 bases, J lost 0 bases, and 7 bases stayed unmatched. For the CDR3, the DNA is TGTGCCAGCAGCCAAGATCGCCCTGGGACAGGCTCTGGAAACACCATATATTTT. The encoded protein is CASSQDRPGTGSGNTIYF.

The genes are TRBV7-3 and TRBJ1-5; 10 positions agree with TRBD1. V dropped 8 bases and J dropped 7; count of bases not matched to a gene: 5. This CDR3 has 13 residues. Germline CDR1 is SGHTA and CDR2 is FQGTGA. CDR3 sequence (DNA): TGTGCCAGCGGGACAGGGGCGGGGCAGCCCCAGCATTTT. Amino acid sequence: CASGTGAGQPQHF.

This chain links TRBV28 with TRBJ2-6; TRBD1 agrees at 8 bases. The CDR3 runs 16 residues. The germline V gene encodes CDR1 MDHEN and CDR2 SYDVKM. J lost 2 bases, V lost 2 bases, and 2 bases had no gene match. The CDR3 reads CASSLETGAGANVLTF. In DNA form, the CDR3 reads TGTGCCAGCAGTTTAGAGACAGGGGCTGGGGCCAACGTCCTGACTTTC.